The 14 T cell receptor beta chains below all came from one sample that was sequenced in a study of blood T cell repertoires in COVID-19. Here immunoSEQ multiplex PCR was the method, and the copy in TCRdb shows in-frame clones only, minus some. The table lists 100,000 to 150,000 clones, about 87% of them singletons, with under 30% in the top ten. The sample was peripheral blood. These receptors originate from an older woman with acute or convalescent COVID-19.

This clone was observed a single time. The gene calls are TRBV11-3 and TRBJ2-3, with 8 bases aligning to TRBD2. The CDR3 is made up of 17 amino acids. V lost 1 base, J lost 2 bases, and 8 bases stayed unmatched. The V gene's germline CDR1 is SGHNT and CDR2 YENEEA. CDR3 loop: CASSLAGIAGSTDTQYF. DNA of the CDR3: TGTGCCAGCAGCTTAGCAGGGATAGCGGGGTCCACAGATACGCAGTATTTT.

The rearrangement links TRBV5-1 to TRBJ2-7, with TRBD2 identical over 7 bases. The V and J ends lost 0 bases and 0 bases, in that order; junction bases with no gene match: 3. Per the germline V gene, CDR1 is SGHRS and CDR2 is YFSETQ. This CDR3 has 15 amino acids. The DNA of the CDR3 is TGCGCCAGCAGCTTGGGCCCGGGGGGCTCCTACGAGCAGTACTTC. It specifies CASSLGPGGSYEQYF.

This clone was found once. CDR3 sequence reads: CASSPGRAETQYF. The CDR3 nucleotides read TGTGCCAGCAGCCCCGGGAGGGCGGAGACCCAGTACTTC. The V and J genes are TRBV7-2 and TRBJ2-5; 8 nucleotides match TRBD2. The germline gives CDR1 SGHTA, CDR2 FQGNSA. This CDR3 is built from 13 residues. V lost 5 bases to trimming and J lost 5 bases; unmatched junction nucleotides: 4.

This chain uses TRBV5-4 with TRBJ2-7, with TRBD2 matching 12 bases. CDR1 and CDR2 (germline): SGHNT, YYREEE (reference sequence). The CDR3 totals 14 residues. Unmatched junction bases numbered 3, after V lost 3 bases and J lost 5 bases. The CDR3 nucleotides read TGTGCCAGCAGCTCAGGACTAGCGGGAAACGAGCAGTACTTC. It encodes CASSSGLAGNEQYF.

CDR3 region: CSVHSLAMQDTQYF. The CDR3 coding sequence is TGCAGCGTTCACTCACTAGCGATGCAAGATACGCAGTATTTT. The chain joins TRBV29-1 to TRBJ2-3, with TRBD2 matching 7 bases. With 5 bases clipped from V and 5 bases from J, the junction kept 10 bases outside the gene matches. The CDR3 runs 14 residues. Germline CDR1 and CDR2: SQVTM and ANQGSEA.

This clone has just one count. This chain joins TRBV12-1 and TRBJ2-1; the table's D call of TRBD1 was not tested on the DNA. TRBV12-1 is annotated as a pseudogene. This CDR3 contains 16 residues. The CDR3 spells CASSFPVVTGAAEGFF. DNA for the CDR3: TGTGCCAGCAGCTTTCCGGTTGTGACAGGGGCCGCCGAGGGGTTCTTC.

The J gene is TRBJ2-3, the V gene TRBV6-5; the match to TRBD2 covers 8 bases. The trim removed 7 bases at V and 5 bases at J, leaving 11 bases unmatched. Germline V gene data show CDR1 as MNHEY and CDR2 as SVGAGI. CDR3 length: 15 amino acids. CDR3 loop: CASIPIAGRGDTQYF. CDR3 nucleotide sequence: TGTGCCAGCATCCCTATAGCGGGGCGTGGAGATACGCAGTATTTT.

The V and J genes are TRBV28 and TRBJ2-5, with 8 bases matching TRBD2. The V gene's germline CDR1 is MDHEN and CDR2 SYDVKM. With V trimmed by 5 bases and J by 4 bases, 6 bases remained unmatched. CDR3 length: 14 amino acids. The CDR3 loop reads CASSGGLVGETQYF. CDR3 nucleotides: TGTGCCAGCAGTGGGGGACTAGTCGGAGAGACCCAGTACTTC. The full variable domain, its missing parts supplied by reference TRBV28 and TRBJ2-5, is DVKVTQSSRYLVKRTGEKVFLECVQDMDHENMFWYRQDPGLGLRLIYFSYDVKMKEKGDIPEGYSVSREKKERFSLILESASTNQTSMYLCASSGGLVGETQYFGPGTRLLVL.

CDR3 loop: CASSQGQGPNTEAFF. As DNA, the CDR3 is TGTGCCAGCAGCCAAGGTCAGGGGCCGAACACTGAAGCTTTCTTT. The J gene is TRBJ1-1, the V gene TRBV11-3; tentatively, D is TRBD1 (6 bases). CDR1 SGHNT and CDR2 YENEEA come from the germline V gene. The CDR3 runs 15 residues. Trimming took off 5 bases at V and 1 base at J, with 14 bases between the two ends.

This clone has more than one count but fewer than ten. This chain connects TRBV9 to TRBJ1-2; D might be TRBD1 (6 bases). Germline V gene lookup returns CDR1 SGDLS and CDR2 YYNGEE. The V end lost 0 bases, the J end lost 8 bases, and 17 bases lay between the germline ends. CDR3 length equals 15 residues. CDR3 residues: CASSVERQAVWGYTF. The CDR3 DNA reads TGTGCCAGCAGCGTAGAGAGACAGGCAGTCTGGGGCTACACCTTC. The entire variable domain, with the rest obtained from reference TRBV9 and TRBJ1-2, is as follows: DSGVTQTPKHLITATGQRVTLRCSPRSGDLSVYWYQQSLDQGLQFLIQYYNGEERAKGNILERFSAQQFPDLHSELNLSSLELGDSALYFCASSVERQAVWGYTFGSGTRLTVV.

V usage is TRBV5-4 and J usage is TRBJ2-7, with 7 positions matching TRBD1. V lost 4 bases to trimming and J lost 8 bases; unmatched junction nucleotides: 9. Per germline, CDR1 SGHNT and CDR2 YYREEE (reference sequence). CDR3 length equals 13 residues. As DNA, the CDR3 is TGTGCCAGCAGCCCCGACAGGGCGATCCAGCAGTACTTC. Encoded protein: CASSPDRAIQQYF.

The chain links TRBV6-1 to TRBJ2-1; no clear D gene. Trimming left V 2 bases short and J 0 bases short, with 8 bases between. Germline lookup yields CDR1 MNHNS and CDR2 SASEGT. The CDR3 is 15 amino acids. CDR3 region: CASSEYQRSYNEQFF. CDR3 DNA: TGTGCCAGCAGTGAATACCAGCGCTCCTACAATGAGCAGTTCTTC.

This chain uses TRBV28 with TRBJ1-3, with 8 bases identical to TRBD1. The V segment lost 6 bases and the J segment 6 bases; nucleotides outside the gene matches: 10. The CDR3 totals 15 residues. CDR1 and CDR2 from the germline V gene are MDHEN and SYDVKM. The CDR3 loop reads CASSRSGTGINTIYF. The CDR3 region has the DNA TGTGCCAGCAGCCGGTCCGGGACAGGTATAAACACCATATATTTT. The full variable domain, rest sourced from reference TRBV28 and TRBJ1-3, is DVKVTQSSRYLVKRTGEKVFLECVQDMDHENMFWYRQDPGLGLRLIYFSYDVKMKEKGDIPEGYSVSREKKERFSLILESASTNQTSMYLCASSRSGTGINTIYFGEGSWLTVV.

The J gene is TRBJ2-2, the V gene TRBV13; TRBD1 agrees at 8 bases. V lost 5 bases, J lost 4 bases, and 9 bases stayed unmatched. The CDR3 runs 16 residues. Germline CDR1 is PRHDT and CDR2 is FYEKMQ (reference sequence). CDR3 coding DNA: TGTGCCAGCAGCCTAAACCTTGGACAGGGCACCGGGGAGCTGTTTTTT. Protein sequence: CASSLNLGQGTGELFF.